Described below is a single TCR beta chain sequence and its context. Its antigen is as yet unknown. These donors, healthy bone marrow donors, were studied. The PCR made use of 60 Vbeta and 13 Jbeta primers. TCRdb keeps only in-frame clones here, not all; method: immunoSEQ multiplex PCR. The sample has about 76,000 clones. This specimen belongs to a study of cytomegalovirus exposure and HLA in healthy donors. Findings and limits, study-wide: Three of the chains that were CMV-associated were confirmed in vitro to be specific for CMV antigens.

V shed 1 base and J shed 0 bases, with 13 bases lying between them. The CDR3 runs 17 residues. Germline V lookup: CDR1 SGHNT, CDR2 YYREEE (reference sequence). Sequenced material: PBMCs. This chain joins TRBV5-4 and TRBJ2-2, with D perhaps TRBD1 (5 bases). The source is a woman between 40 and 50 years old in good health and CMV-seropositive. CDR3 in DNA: TGTGCCAGCAGCTTGAGATGGGGCAGAGCGAACACCGGGGAGCTGTTTTTT. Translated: CASSLRWGRANTGELFF.